Sequencing of this T cell receptor (beta chain) was carried out in a study of graft-versus-host responses after intestinal transplantation. Study-level information: Induction using anti-thymocyte globulin, followed by tacrolimus and steroids for two to three years, was given to all recipients. Whole-study findings and limits: When patients had graft-donor T cell macrochimerism, their allografts held high graft-versus-host to host-versus-graft clonal ratios.

The protocol was immunoSEQ multiplex PCR, while the TCRdb copy is restricted to in-frame clones and leaves out a portion. The sample records 29,000 or so clones, approximately 93% being singletons. CDR3 length: 15 residues. CDR1 is ENHRY, CDR2 SYGVKD, per germline. Concerning this clone: What it binds is not known. The junction shows a germline mismatch at one end, possibly a read error. The sample carries other DNA sequences with the same CDR3.

Sequences were derived from PBMCs, sampled around 63 days after intestinal transplant. The V and J genes are TRBV10-3 and TRBJ1-1, with 7 bases matching TRBD1. This clonotype originated in a human patient who received an intestinal transplant, so some T cells may come from the graft donor. CDR3 residues: CAIRGTEPLNTEAFF. CDR3 bases: TGTGCCATCAGGGGGACAGAGCCCTTGAACACCGAAGCTTTCTTT.